This T cell receptor beta chain was recovered during a study of T cell repertoires in cytomegalovirus infection. Study-level information: A matching HLA type, together with CMV infection, was signaled by public TCR beta signatures. General observations from the study: Across the ex vivo response, the dominant clonotypes were HLA-C-restricted CMV-specific TCR beta clonotypes. Cumulative frequency of public TCR beta families picked out carriers of CMV plus the relevant HLA.

TCRdb reanalysed the reads using MiXCR and keeps one entry per CDR3 protein. This table holds about 230,000 distinct CDR3 sequences, over 20% found once. This CDR3 comprises 12 residues. Per germline, CDR1 LNHDA and CDR2 SQIVND (reference sequence). V lost 6 bases and J lost 4; bases outside the gene matches: 2. The table lists this clonotype with many counts. Antigen: not known. The source material was CD8+ T cells from PBMCs. The clonotype originates from a human donor in good health (CMV status not recorded). Some clones in this sample may be carry-over from other donors' samples. The V and J genes are TRBV19 and TRBJ1-1; 7 bases agree with TRBD1. The CDR3 reads CASRGGLTEAFF. The CDR3 DNA reads as TGTGCCAGTAGAGGGGGCCTCACTGAAGCTTTCTTT.